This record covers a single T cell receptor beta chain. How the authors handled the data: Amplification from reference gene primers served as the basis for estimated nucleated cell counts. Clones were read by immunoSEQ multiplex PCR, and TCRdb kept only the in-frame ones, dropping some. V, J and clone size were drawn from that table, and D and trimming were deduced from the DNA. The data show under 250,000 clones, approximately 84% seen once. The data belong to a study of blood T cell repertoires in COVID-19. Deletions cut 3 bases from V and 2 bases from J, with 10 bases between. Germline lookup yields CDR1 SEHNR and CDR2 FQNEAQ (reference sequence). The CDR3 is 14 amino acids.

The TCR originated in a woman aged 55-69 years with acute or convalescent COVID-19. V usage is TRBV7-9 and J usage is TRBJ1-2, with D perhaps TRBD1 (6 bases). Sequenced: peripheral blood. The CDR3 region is CASSFAGVNYGYTF. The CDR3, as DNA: TGTGCCAGCAGCTTTGCAGGGGTAAACTATGGCTACACCTTC.